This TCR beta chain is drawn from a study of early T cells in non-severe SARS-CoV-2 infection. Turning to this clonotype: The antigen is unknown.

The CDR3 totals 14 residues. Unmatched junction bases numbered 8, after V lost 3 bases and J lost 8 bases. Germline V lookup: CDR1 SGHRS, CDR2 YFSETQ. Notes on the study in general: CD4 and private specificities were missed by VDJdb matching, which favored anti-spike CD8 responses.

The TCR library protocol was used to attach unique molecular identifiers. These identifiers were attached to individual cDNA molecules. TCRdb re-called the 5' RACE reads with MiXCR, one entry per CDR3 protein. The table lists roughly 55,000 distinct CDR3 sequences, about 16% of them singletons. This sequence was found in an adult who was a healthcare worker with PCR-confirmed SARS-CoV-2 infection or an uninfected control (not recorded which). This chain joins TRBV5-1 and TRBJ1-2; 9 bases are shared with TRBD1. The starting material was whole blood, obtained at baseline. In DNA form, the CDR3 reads TGCGCCAGCAGCTCCGGGACAGGGCGGGAGGGCTACACCTTC. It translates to CASSSGTGREGYTF. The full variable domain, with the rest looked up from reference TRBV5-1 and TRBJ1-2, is KAGVTQTPRYLIKTRGQQVTLSCSPISGHRSVSWYQQTPGQGLQFLFEYFSETQRNKGNFPGRFSGRQFSNSRSEMNVSTLELGDSALYLCASSSGTGREGYTFGSGTRLTVV.